The 6 T cell receptor beta chains reported below all come from one sample, sequenced in a study of blood T cell repertoires in COVID-19. The data were produced by immunoSEQ multiplex PCR, yet TCRdb's version contains in-frame clones alone and is incomplete. In the table there are some 30,000 clones, roughly 85% of which are singletons. Sequenced: peripheral blood. Every receptor here comes from a woman aged 60-75 years with active COVID-19.

The chain recombines TRBV2 with TRBJ2-2; D might be TRBD2 (6 bases). Trimming pared 2 bases from V and 5 bases from J, leaving 12 bases between. The CDR3 is 15 residues long. CDR1 SNHLY and CDR2 FYNNEI come from the germline V gene. CDR3 sequence: CASSENMGGTGELFF. The CDR3, as DNA: TGTGCCAGCAGTGAAAACATGGGGGGTACCGGGGAGCTGTTTTTT. Drawing the rest from reference TRBV2 and TRBJ2-2, the complete variable domain is EPEVTQTPSHQVTQMGQEVILRCVPISNHLYFYWYRQILGQKVEFLVSFYNNEISEKSEIFDDQFSVERPDGSNFTLKIRSTKLEDSAMYFCASSENMGGTGELFFGEGSRLTVL.

The chain uses TRBV6-5 and TRBJ2-3; a weak D match, TRBD1 (6 bases). Germline lookup yields CDR1 MNHEY and CDR2 SVGAGI. V lost 7 bases and J 1 base, leaving 15 bases between the germline ends. The CDR3 covers 15 residues. CDR3: CASNDLAGGTDTQYF. The CDR3, as DNA: TGTGCCAGCAACGACCTGGCAGGGGGCACAGATACGCAGTATTTT.

The chain recombines TRBV15 with TRBJ2-5; 7 bases agree with TRBD2. Germline V gene sequence: CDR1 LNHNV, CDR2 YYDKDF (reference sequence). The V and J ends lost 3 bases and 5 bases, in that order; junction bases with no gene match: 6. The CDR3 covers 14 residues. The CDR3 loop is CATSRGGSWETQYF. The DNA for the CDR3 is TGTGCCACCAGCAGGGGAGGGAGCTGGGAGACCCAGTACTTC.

The table lists this clone with a count of one. The rearrangement links TRBV4-1 to TRBJ1-1, with D possibly TRBD1 on 5 matching bases. CDR1 and CDR2 (germline): MGHRA, YSYEKL. The CDR3 consists of 13 residues. Trimming removed 4 bases at V and 5 bases at J, with 11 bases between. CDR3 residues: CASSPGRGTEAFF. In DNA, the CDR3 is TGCGCCAGCAGCCCAGGGCGGGGGACTGAAGCTTTCTTT.

This rearrangement joins TRBV24-1 to TRBJ2-1, with 12 bases lining up with TRBD2. CDR1 KGHDR and CDR2 SFDVKD come from the germline V gene. The V and J ends lost 1 base and 9 bases, in that order; junction bases with no gene match: 6. There are 16 residues in the CDR3. The CDR3 nucleotides read TGTGCCACCAGTGATTTTGGCGCTAGCGGGAGGGCTGAGCAGTTCTTC. Encoded protein: CATSDFGASGRAEQFF.

The chain carries TRBV7-3 and TRBJ2-2; 7 bases are a match to TRBD1. Germline V CDR1 and CDR2: SGHTA, FQGTGA. V was pared by 0 bases and J by 5 bases, with 3 bases of the junction left unmatched. The CDR3 runs 15 residues. The CDR3 reads CASSLTGTETGELFF. Written as DNA, the CDR3 is TGTGCCAGCAGCTTAACGGGGACAGAAACCGGGGAGCTGTTTTTT.